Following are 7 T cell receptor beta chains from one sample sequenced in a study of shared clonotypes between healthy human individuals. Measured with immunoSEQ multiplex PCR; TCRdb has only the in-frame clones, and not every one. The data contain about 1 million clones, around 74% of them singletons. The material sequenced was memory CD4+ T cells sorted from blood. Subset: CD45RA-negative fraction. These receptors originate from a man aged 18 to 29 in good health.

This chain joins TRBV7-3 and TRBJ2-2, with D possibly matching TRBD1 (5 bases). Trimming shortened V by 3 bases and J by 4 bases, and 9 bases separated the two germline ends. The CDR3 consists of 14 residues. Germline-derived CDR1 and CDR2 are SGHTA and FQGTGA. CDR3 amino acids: CASSFAGFTGELFF. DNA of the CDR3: TGTGCCAGCAGCTTTGCAGGGTTCACCGGGGAGCTGTTTTTT.

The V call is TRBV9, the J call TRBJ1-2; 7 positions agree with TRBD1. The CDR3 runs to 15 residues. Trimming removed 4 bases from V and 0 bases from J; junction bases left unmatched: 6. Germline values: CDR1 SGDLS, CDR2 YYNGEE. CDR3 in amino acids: CASSLQGVANYGYTF. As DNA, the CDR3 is TGTGCCAGCAGCTTGCAGGGGGTAGCTAACTATGGCTACACCTTC.

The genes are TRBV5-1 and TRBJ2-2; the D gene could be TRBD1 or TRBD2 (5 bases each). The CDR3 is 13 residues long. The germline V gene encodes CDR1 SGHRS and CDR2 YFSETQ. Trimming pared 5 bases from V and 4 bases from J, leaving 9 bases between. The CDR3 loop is CASRPGTTGELFF. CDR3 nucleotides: TGCGCCAGCAGACCCGGGACCACCGGGGAGCTGTTTTTT. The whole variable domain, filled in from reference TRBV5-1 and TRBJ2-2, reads KAGVTQTPRYLIKTRGQQVTLSCSPISGHRSVSWYQQTPGQGLQFLFEYFSETQRNKGNFPGRFSGRQFSNSRSEMNVSTLELGDSALYLCASRPGTTGELFFGEGSRLTVL.

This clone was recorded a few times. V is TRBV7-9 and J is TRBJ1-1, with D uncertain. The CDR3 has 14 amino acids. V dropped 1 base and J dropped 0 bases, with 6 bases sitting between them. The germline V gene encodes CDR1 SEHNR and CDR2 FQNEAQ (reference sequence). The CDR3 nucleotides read TGTGCCAGCAGCTTAGTGTTGGTGAACACTGAAGCTTTCTTT. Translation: CASSLVLVNTEAFF.

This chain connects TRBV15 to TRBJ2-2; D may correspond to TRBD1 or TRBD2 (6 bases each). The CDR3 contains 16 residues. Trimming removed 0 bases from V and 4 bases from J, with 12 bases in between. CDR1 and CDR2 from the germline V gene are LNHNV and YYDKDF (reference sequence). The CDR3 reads CATSRDAGQPTGELFF. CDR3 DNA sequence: TGTGCCACCAGCAGAGACGCGGGACAACCCACCGGGGAGCTGTTTTTT. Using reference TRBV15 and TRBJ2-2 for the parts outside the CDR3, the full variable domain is DAMVIQNPRYQVTQFGKPVTLSCSQTLNHNVMYWYQQKSSQAPKLLFHYYDKDFNNEADTPDNFQSRRPNTSFCFLDIRSPGLGDTAMYLCATSRDAGQPTGELFFGEGSRLTVL.

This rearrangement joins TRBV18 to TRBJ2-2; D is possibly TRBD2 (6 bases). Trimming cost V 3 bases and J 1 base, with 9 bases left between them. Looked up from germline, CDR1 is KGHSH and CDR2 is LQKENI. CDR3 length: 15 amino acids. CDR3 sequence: CASSPGLMNTGELFF. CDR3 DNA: TGTGCCAGCTCACCGGGACTCATGAACACCGGGGAGCTGTTTTTT. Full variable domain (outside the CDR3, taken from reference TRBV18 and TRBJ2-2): NAGVMQNPRHLVRRRGQEARLRCSPMKGHSHVYWYRQLPEEGLKFMVYLQKENIIDESGMPKERFSAEFPKEGPSILRIQQVVRGDSAAYFCASSPGLMNTGELFFGEGSRLTVL.

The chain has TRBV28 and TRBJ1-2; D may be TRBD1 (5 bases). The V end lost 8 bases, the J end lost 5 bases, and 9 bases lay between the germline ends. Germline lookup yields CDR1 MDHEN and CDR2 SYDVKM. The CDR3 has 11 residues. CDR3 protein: CASYGGYGYTF. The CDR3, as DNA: TGTGCCAGCTACGGGGGATATGGCTACACCTTC.